The rows below give T cell receptor beta chains drawn from one sample of a study of blood T cells in healthy people across ages. Using its own MiXCR run on the 5' RACE reads, TCRdb lists one record per CDR3 protein. The sample carries approximately 880,000 distinct CDR3 sequences, about 48% recorded once. The sequenced material came from blood. These receptors were obtained from a man under 40 in good health. CDR3s leave out the opening cysteine and the closing phenylalanine or tryptophan. The D gene is left open where the match is weak. Clone size is not always given. Where it is, it says once, few, many or a class for expanded clones.

size: few
D: TRBD1
J: TRBJ2-7
V: TRBV11-2
CDR3: ASSPWTGPDEQY

size: .
D: .
J: TRBJ1-2
V: TRBV28
CDR3: ASSPPDRKSNYGYT

size: .
D: .
J: TRBJ2-7
V: TRBV5-1
CDR3: ASSLNPNEQY

size: few
D: .
J: .
V: TRBV29-1
CDR3: SGLMLETQY

size: few
D: TRBD1
J: TRBJ1-2
V: TRBV12-3/TRBV12-4
CDR3: ASSSRTGGLDGYT

size: few
D: TRBD1
J: TRBJ2-5
V: TRBV28
CDR3: ASSRPTGMKTQY

size: .
D: TRBD2
J: TRBJ2-3
V: TRBV9
CDR3: ASSSGAGGPTDTQY

size: .
D: .
J: TRBJ2-3
V: TRBV12-3/TRBV12-4
CDR3: ASSFEPGQFRKDTQY

size: .
D: TRBD1
J: TRBJ1-2
V: TRBV11-1
CDR3: ASSAGQGSFYGYT

size: .
D: TRBD2
J: .
V: TRBV20-1
CDR3: SAPISGNSYEQY

size: .
D: TRBD1
J: TRBJ1-2
V: TRBV20-1
CDR3: SADLADRGDYGYT

size: .
D: TRBD1
J: TRBJ2-3
V: TRBV12-3/TRBV12-4
CDR3: ASRSGTGVLSLDTQY

size: .
D: .
J: TRBJ2-1
V: TRBV27
CDR3: ASSWVQGYNEQF

size: .
D: TRBD1
J: TRBJ2-1
V: TRBV7-9
CDR3: ASSPQLTGTGGINEQF

size: few
D: .
J: TRBJ2-4
V: TRBV24-1
CDR3: ATQNRVEVAKNIQY

size: .
D: .
J: TRBJ2-1
V: TRBV4-3
CDR3: ASSQEEGNYNEQF

size: .
D: .
J: TRBJ1-2
V: TRBV4-3
CDR3: ASSLELGANYGYT

size: .
D: .
J: TRBJ1-4
V: TRBV7-9
CDR3: ASSVRGGGLLPNEKLF

size: .
D: .
J: TRBJ2-7
V: TRBV3-1
CDR3: ASCTERTGSYEQY

size: .
D: .
J: TRBJ2-7
V: TRBV29-1
CDR3: SVEDRAGLRYEQY

size: few
D: .
J: TRBJ1-2
V: TRBV7-9
CDR3: ASSLSAGSDGYT

size: .
D: .
J: TRBJ2-5
V: TRBV10-3
CDR3: AISDSQGPNQETQY

size: .
D: .
J: TRBJ2-7
V: TRBV12-3/TRBV12-4
CDR3: ASSSRTPYEQY

size: .
D: .
J: .
V: TRBV9
CDR3: ASSVAGATTSYEQY

size: .
D: TRBD1
J: TRBJ2-3
V: TRBV10-3
CDR3: ATETGTGGTDTQY

size: .
D: .
J: TRBJ2-3
V: TRBV6-2/TRBV6-3
CDR3: ASIGVDTQY

size: few
D: TRBD1
J: TRBJ2-3
V: TRBV4-1
CDR3: ASSPLGDRASTDTQY

size: .
D: .
J: TRBJ1-4
V: TRBV2
CDR3: ASSGSGATNEKLF

size: .
D: .
J: TRBJ2-3
V: TRBV6-5
CDR3: ASSYQDTDTQY

size: .
D: TRBD1
J: TRBJ1-2
V: TRBV29-1
CDR3: SVSGGQGNGYT

size: few
D: TRBD1
J: TRBJ1-2
V: TRBV20-1
CDR3: SAPRGQGAFYGYT

size: .
D: .
J: TRBJ2-4
V: TRBV28
CDR3: ASVSQNIQY

size: few
D: TRBD2
J: TRBJ2-1
V: TRBV7-2
CDR3: ASSLGWGGYNEQF

size: few
D: .
J: TRBJ2-7
V: TRBV11-2
CDR3: ASSLESAAGPFYEQY

size: few
D: TRBD2
J: TRBJ2-3
V: TRBV4-1
CDR3: ASSQGVAGGLSSDTQY

size: .
D: .
J: TRBJ2-1
V: TRBV4-2
CDR3: ASSQGSQGGAYNEQF

size: .
D: .
J: TRBJ1-5
V: TRBV6-5
CDR3: ASSYSTPGRGGNQPQH

size: .
D: .
J: TRBJ1-6
V: TRBV7-2
CDR3: ASSAAPYNSPLH

size: few
D: .
J: TRBJ1-1
V: TRBV7-9
CDR3: ASSLQRDTEAF

size: .
D: .
J: TRBJ1-3
V: TRBV4-2
CDR3: ASSQPGVAGNTIY

size: .
D: .
J: TRBJ1-2
V: TRBV28
CDR3: ASSDNRNGGYT

size: .
D: TRBD1
J: TRBJ1-1
V: TRBV5-1
CDR3: ASSSKDRDLNTEAF

size: .
D: .
J: TRBJ1-4
V: TRBV20-1
CDR3: SVGVGSLGEKLF

size: few
D: TRBD1
J: TRBJ1-2
V: TRBV4-3
CDR3: ASGDWTGGRGYT

size: few
D: .
J: TRBJ2-5
V: TRBV29-1
CDR3: SVAQGLETQY

size: .
D: TRBD1
J: TRBJ2-7
V: TRBV7-2
CDR3: ASSELTGSYEQY

size: .
D: .
J: TRBJ1-5
V: TRBV30
CDR3: AWSLGFGQPQH

size: few
D: .
J: TRBJ2-7
V: TRBV6-1
CDR3: ASSVTITGYEQY

size: .
D: .
J: TRBJ2-5
V: TRBV7-8
CDR3: ASSPTGTLQY

size: .
D: TRBD1
J: TRBJ1-2
V: TRBV20-1
CDR3: SATDRALGDYGYT